The next 28 T cell receptor beta chains were all read from a single sample in a study of T cells in Graves' hyperthyroidism and ophthalmopathy. RNA transcripts gave rise to amplified TCR beta CDR3 regions. Primed by the HTBI set, a first-round RT-PCR was run on the TCR CDR3. MiXCR, run by TCRdb on the multiplex PCR reads, gives a single entry per CDR3 protein. The data hold about 360,000 distinct CDR3 sequences, with around 14% observed a single time. Specimen: blood. All receptors come from a woman between 18 and 30 years old with Graves' hyperthyroidism.

The V call is TRBV5-6, the J call TRBJ1-2; D is unclear. The CDR3 loop spans 13 amino acids. V lost 2 bases, J lost 8 bases, and 13 bases lay in between. Germline CDR1 and CDR2: SGHDT and YYEEEE. Here the CDR3 DNA reads TGTGCCAGCAGCTTATCCTGGGTTGACGGCTACACCTTC. It codes for CASSLSWVDGYTF.

This clonotype was seen just once. The gene calls are TRBV5-1 and TRBJ2-2; possibly TRBD1 for D (5 bases). Germline V gives CDR1 SGHRS, CDR2 YFSETQ. The length of the CDR3 is 13 residues. Trimming took off 6 bases at V and 0 bases at J, with 6 bases between the two ends. As DNA, the CDR3 is TGCGCCAGCACGACAGCGAACACCGGGGAGCTGTTTTTT. It translates to CASTTANTGELFF.

This clonotype was detected only a few times. The chain is built from TRBV20-1 and TRBJ1-1; TRBD1 might be the D (6 bases). CDR1 is DFQATT, CDR2 SNEGSKA, per germline (reference sequence). This CDR3 contains 14 residues. This chain's CDR3 is CRVGKTGPNTEAFF. The CDR3 coding sequence is TGCAGGGTCGGAAAAACAGGGCCAAACACTGAAGCTTTCTTT.

This clonotype has a count of ten or more. The V and J genes are TRBV18 and TRBJ2-2, with D perhaps matching TRBD2 (5 bases). The CDR3 runs 16 residues. Trimming stripped 1 base from V and 0 bases from J, with 9 bases between. CDR1 KGHSH and CDR2 LQKENI come from the germline V gene. For the CDR3, the DNA is TGTGCCAGCTCACCACGCTCGGGGTCGAACACCGGGGAGCTGTTTTTT. This encodes CASSPRSGSNTGELFF.

This clonotype showed up many times. The rearrangement links TRBV20-1 to TRBJ2-3; no clear D gene. Between the trimmed V and J ends, which lost 3 bases and 5 bases, there was a span of 24 bases. The CDR3 has 17 amino acids. Germline CDR1 DFQATT, CDR2 SNEGSKA (reference sequence). The CDR3 reads CSASLLRLVMHIDTQYF. CDR3 bases: TGCAGTGCTAGTCTCCTGCGGCTAGTAATGCATATAGATACGCAGTATTTT.

This clonotype was observed a handful of times. This sequence may be a read error, since a much larger clone differs from it by one base. The V gene is TRBV18, the J gene TRBJ1-1; TRBD1 might be the D (5 bases). The germline gives CDR1 KGHSH, CDR2 LQKENI. The CDR3 covers 13 residues. Here the CDR3 reads CASSDSMNTAAFF. In DNA form, the CDR3 reads TGTGCCAGCTCAGACAGTATGAACACTGCAGCTTTCTTT.

This clonotype was counted only a few times. This chain joins TRBV25-1 and TRBJ2-3; D is possibly TRBD1 or TRBD2 (5 bases each). CDR1 MGHDK and CDR2 SYGVNS come from the germline V gene. The CDR3 runs 12 residues. Deletions cut 7 bases from V and 6 bases from J, with 11 bases between. CDR3 protein: CASNTEGDTQYF. CDR3 sequence (DNA): TGTGCCAGCAACACCGAGGGGGATACGCAGTATTTT.

This clonotype appeared a few times. This may come from a read error, since a much larger clone is one base off. V and J are TRBV18 and TRBJ2-7, with 8 bases lining up with TRBD2. CDR1 and CDR2 (germline): KGHSH, LQKENI. The CDR3 is 15 amino acids. Trimming took 0 bases from V and 3 from J; bases not matched to a gene: 4. CDR3 residues: CASSPPDSGNYEQYF. The CDR3 nucleotides read TGTGCCAGCTCACCACCGGATAGCGGGAACTACGAGCAGTACTTC.

The chain recombines TRBV5-8 with TRBJ2-1; D possibly matches TRBD1 or TRBD2 (5 bases each). V shed 6 bases and J shed 6 bases, with 19 bases lying between them. Germline CDR1 reads SGHTS; CDR2 reads YDEGEE. The CDR3 is made up of 15 amino acids. CDR3 nucleotides: TGTGCCAGCACCTCGACTGCTAGAGGGGTCAATGAGCAGTTCTTC. Its protein product is CASTSTARGVNEQFF.

There are many counts of this clonotype. The CDR3 here is CASTELDTDTQYF. The CDR3 bases are TGTGCCAGCACCGAACTAGACACAGATACGCAGTATTTT. The V and J genes are TRBV12-3 or TRBV12-4 and TRBJ2-3, with D possibly matching TRBD2 (5 bases). The V and J ends lost 7 bases and 2 bases respectively, with 10 bases between them. This CDR3 has 13 amino acids.

This clonotype has ten or more counts. The rearrangement joins TRBV7-9 to TRBJ2-1; 9 nucleotides match TRBD2. CDR3 size: 13 residues. CDR1 is SEHNR, CDR2 FQNEAQ, per germline (reference sequence). V lost 5 bases to trimming and J lost 8 bases; unmatched junction nucleotides: 4. CDR3 DNA sequence: TGTGCCAGCAGCCAGCGGGGGGTCGATGAGCAGTTCTTC. Protein sequence: CASSQRGVDEQFF.

This clonotype was picked up many times. One end of the junction is discordant with germline, which a read error may explain. V usage is TRBV28 and J usage is TRBJ1-5; 7 bases are shared with TRBD1. Germline V CDR1 and CDR2: MDHEN, SYDVKM. CDR3 length equals 16 residues. The CDR3 DNA reads TGTGCCAGCAGCTTATGGGTGACAGGGATCAATCAGCCCCAGCATTTT. Its protein is CASSLWVTGINQPQHF.

Many counts were recorded for this clonotype. The chain carries TRBV6-1 and TRBJ2-4; D unresolved. The V end was cut by 2 bases, the J end by 3 bases, with 14 bases between. Germline CDR1 and CDR2: MNHNS and SASEGT. The CDR3 is 16 amino acids. DNA for the CDR3: TGTGCCAGCAGTGAAAGCCCTACGTCGATCAAAAACATTCAGTACTTC. This translates into CASSESPTSIKNIQYF.

This clonotype came up a few times. This chain connects TRBV15 to TRBJ1-3; D may be TRBD1 (5 bases). This CDR3 has 18 amino acids. V lost 1 base, J lost 8 bases, and 24 bases lay in between. Germline V gives CDR1 LNHNV, CDR2 YYDKDF (reference sequence). In DNA form, the CDR3 reads TGTGCCACCAGCAGAGGGGCCAGGCTCCGCGCGGCGGGGGACACCATATATTTT. It is translated as CATSRGARLRAAGDTIYF.

This clonotype has a handful of counts. The chain has TRBV7-9 and TRBJ1-1, with unresolved D. Germline CDR1 reads SEHNR; CDR2 reads FQNEAQ (reference sequence). Trimming cost V 5 bases and J 4 bases, with 17 bases left between them. This CDR3 has 15 residues. As DNA, the CDR3 is TGTGCCAGCAGCCCCCGTAGGAGGGCGGGCACTGAAGCTTTCTTT. This codes for CASSPRRRAGTEAFF.

The chain employs TRBV7-3 and TRBJ2-2, with no clear D. Trimming removed 2 bases at V and 6 bases at J, with 19 bases between. Germline V gene data show CDR1 as SGHTA and CDR2 as FQGTGA. The CDR3 is made up of 17 amino acids. DNA for the CDR3: TGTGCCAGCAGCTTACTTCCATCCGGAGCCAGTCCCGGGGAGCTGTTTTTT. Protein sequence: CASSLLPSGASPGELFF.

This clonotype was recorded many times. V gene TRBV29-1 combines with J gene TRBJ2-2, with 8 bases that match TRBD2. CDR3 size: 15 residues. The V gene's germline CDR1 is SQVTM and CDR2 ANQGSEA. Trimming at V came to 3 bases and at J to 0 bases, leaving 3 bases not matched to a gene. Written as DNA, the CDR3 is TGCAGCGTTGACCCGGGGGGGGCGAACACCGGGGAGCTGTTTTTT. Translated, it gives CSVDPGGANTGELFF.

This clonotype was seen repeatedly, ten times or more. CDR3 nucleotides: TGCAGTGCTAGAGATACAGCCTCCTACGAGCAGTACTTC. It yields the protein CSARDTASYEQYF. V is TRBV20-1 and J is TRBJ2-7; no clear D gene. The CDR3 length is 13 residues. Between the trimmed V and J ends, which lost 0 bases and 0 bases, there was a span of 6 bases. Germline V lookup: CDR1 DFQATT, CDR2 SNEGSKA (reference sequence).

This clonotype was found many times. The genes are TRBV4-3 and TRBJ2-1, with unresolved D. CDR1 and CDR2 from the germline V gene are LGHNA and YSLEER. CDR3 length: 14 amino acids. V was shortened by 0 bases and J by 10 bases, with 13 bases between the two germline ends. This CDR3 reads CASSQDSRRGEQFF. For the CDR3, the DNA is TGCGCCAGCAGCCAAGATTCTCGGAGAGGAGAGCAGTTCTTC.

This clonotype was recorded many times. The chain carries TRBV18 and TRBJ2-1, with D possibly matching TRBD2 (6 bases). Germline V gives CDR1 KGHSH, CDR2 LQKENI. The germline V and J ends were trimmed by 3 bases and 1 base, with 7 bases remaining between them. The CDR3 runs 14 residues. For the CDR3, the DNA is TGTGCCAGCTCACCGGGGACTTCCTACAATGAGCAGTTCTTC. This gives the protein CASSPGTSYNEQFF.

Notes on this clonotype: Since a much larger clone is just one base distant, this may be a read error. The chain recombines TRBV5-6 with TRBJ2-1; D gene ambiguous. Germline CDR1 is SGHDT and CDR2 is YYEEEE. The CDR3 contains 15 residues. The CDR3, as DNA: TGTGCCAGCAGCTACTTACGCGTCTCGGTTGACGAGCGGTTCTTC. Translation gives CASSYLRVSVDERFF.

This clonotype came up many times. The gene calls are TRBV7-9 and TRBJ1-2; D ambiguous. Trimming removed 5 bases from V and 4 bases from J, with 11 bases in between. Germline-derived CDR1 and CDR2 are SEHNR and FQNEAQ (reference sequence). The CDR3 covers 13 residues. Written as DNA, the CDR3 is TGTGCCAGCAGCCAGCCCGGAGTCTATGGCTACACCTTC. It yields the protein CASSQPGVYGYTF.

This clonotype was recorded at least ten times. The genes are TRBV7-3 and TRBJ2-2; a weak D match, TRBD2 (7 bases). Germline V gene lookup returns CDR1 SGHTA and CDR2 FQGTGA. This CDR3 has 15 amino acids. V was cut by 5 bases and J by 3 bases, with 13 bases left in between. DNA of the CDR3: TGTGCCAGCAGCCTACAGGGAGGGGACACCGGGGAGCTGTTTTTT. Translating it yields CASSLQGGDTGELFF.

This clonotype came up many times. The gene calls are TRBV28 and TRBJ2-1; no clear D gene. This CDR3 spans 16 amino acids. The germline V gene has CDR1 MDHEN and CDR2 SYDVKM. V lost 8 bases and J lost 6, with 23 bases in between. The CDR3, as DNA: TGTGCCAGCCGTTGGGGAAGGAACTTCCCCACCAATGAGCAGTTCTTC. It yields the protein CASRWGRNFPTNEQFF.

This clonotype was observed at least ten times. The chain is built from TRBV28 and TRBJ2-7, with 9 positions matching TRBD1. The CDR3 is 21 amino acids. The junction had 29 bases not matched to a gene; V was cut back by 3 bases and J by 8 bases. Looked up from germline, CDR1 is MDHEN and CDR2 is SYDVKM. The DNA of the CDR3 is TGTGCCAGCAGTTTTTTTGGGTTGACCCGACGGAAGGGACAGGGTAAGGGTAAGCAGTACTTC. Its translation is CASSFFGLTRRKGQGKGKQYF.

For this clonotype: A much larger clone differs from this one at a single base, so this may be a read error. The chain carries TRBV3-2 and TRBJ2-7; the table's TRBD1 call for D was not verified on the DNA. TRBV3-2 is classified as a pseudogene. The CDR3 sequence is 14 residues long. The CDR3 nucleotides are TGTGCCAGCAGCCTAAGAGGGGCCCGGGCGGAGCAGTACTTC. It is translated as CASSLRGARAEQYF.

At least ten counts were recorded for this clonotype. The chain carries TRBV3-1 and TRBJ2-1; D perhaps matches TRBD2 (6 bases). The V gene lost 1 base and the J gene lost 2 bases, with 6 bases spanning the gap. Germline assignment: CDR1 LGHDT and CDR2 YNNKEL (reference sequence). This CDR3 region has 14 residues. The CDR3 spells CASSQAGAYNEQFF. CDR3 bases: TGTGCCAGCAGCCAAGCGGGGGCCTACAATGAGCAGTTCTTC.

This clonotype was detected ten times or more. The V gene is TRBV7-9, the J gene TRBJ2-7; D gene uncertain. CDR1 and CDR2 (germline): SEHNR, FQNEAQ (reference sequence). The V and J ends lost 1 base and 3 bases respectively, with 7 bases between them. The length of the CDR3 is 13 residues. The CDR3, as DNA: TGTGCCAGCAGCTTAGTTGCGGACTACGAGCAGTACTTC. Its protein is CASSLVADYEQYF.